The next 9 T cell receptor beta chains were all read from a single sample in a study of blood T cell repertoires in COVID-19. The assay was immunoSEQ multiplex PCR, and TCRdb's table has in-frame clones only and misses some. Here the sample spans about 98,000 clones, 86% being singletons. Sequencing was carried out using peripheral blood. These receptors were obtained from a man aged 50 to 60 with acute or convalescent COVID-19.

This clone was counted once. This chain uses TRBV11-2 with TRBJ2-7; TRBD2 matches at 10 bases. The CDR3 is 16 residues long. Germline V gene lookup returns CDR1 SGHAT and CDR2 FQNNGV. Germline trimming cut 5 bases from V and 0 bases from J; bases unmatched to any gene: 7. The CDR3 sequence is CASSPQTSGSSYEQYF. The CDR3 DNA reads TGTGCCAGCAGCCCACAGACTAGCGGGTCCTCCTACGAGCAGTACTTC. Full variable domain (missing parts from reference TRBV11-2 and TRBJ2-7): EAGVAQSPRYKIIEKRQSVAFWCNPISGHATLYWYQQILGQGPKLLIQFQNNGVVDDSQLPKDRFSAERLKGVDSTLKIQPAKLEDSAVYLCASSPQTSGSSYEQYFGPGTRLTVT.

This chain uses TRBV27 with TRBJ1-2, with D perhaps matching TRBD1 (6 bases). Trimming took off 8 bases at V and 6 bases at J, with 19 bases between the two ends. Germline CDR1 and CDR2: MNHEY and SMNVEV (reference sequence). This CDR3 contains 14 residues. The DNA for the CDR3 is TGTGCCAGCTCGGCTGAGGGCAGGGGACATGGCTACACCTTC. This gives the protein CASSAEGRGHGYTF.

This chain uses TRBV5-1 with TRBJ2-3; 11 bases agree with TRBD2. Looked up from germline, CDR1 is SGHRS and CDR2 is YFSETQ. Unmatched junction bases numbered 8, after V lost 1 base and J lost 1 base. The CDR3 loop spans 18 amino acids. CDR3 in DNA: TGCGCCAGCAGCTTGACTAGCGGGAGCAGGACGGGCACAGATACGCAGTATTTT. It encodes CASSLTSGSRTGTDTQYF.

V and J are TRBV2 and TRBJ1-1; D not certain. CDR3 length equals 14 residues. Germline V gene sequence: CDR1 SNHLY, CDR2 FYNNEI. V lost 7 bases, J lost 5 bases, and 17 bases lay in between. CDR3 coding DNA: TGTGCCAGCATGCGTAGGCAACGGGAGACTGAAGCTTTCTTT. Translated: CASMRRQRETEAFF.

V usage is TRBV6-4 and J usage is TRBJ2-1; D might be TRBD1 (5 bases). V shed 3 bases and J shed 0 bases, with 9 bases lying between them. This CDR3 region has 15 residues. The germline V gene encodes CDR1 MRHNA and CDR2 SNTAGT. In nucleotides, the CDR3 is TGTGCCAGCAGTGAACAGGTTAGCTCCTACAATGAGCAGTTCTTC. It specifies CASSEQVSSYNEQFF.

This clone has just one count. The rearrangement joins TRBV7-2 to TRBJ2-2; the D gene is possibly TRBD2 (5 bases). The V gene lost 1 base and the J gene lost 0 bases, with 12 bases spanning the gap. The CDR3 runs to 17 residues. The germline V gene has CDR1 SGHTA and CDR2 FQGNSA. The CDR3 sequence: CASSLGLGSPNTGELFF. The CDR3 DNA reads TGTGCCAGCAGCTTAGGTCTTGGGAGTCCGAACACCGGGGAGCTGTTTTTT. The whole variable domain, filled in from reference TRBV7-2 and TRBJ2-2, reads GAGVSQSPSNKVTEKGKDVELRCDPISGHTALYWYRQSLGQGLEFLIYFQGNSAPDKSGLPSDRFSAERTGGSVSTLTIQRTQQEDSAVYLCASSLGLGSPNTGELFFGEGSRLTVL.

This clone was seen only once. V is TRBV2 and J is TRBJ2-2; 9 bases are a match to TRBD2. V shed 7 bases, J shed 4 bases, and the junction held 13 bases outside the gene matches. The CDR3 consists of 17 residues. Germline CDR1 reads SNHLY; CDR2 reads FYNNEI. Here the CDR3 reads CASKVAGAYGSTGELFF. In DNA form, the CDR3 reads TGTGCCAGCAAGGTAGCGGGAGCCTATGGGTCCACCGGGGAGCTGTTTTTT.

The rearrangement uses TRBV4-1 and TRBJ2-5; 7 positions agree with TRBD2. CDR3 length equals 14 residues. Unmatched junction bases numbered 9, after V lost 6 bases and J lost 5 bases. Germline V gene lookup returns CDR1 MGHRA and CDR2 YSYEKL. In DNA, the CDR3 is TGCGCCAGCAGTTTGACGGGGGGAAGGGAGACCCAGTACTTC. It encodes CASSLTGGRETQYF.

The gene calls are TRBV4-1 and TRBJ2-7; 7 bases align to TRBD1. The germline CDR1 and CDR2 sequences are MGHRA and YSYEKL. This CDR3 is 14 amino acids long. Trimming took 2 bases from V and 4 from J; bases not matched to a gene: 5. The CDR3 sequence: CASSQSQGDYEQYF. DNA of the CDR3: TGCGCCAGCAGCCAATCCCAGGGGGATTACGAGCAGTACTTC.